Shown below are 5 T cell receptor beta chains from a single sample sequenced in a study of control samples from healthy donors and cancer patients. Clones were sequenced by immunoSEQ multiplex PCR, and TCRdb holds only the in-frame ones, with some missing. The sample yields over 100,000 clones, roughly 90% seen once. Source material: blood. The source of these receptors is a woman in her forties or fifties in good health.

In this sample, this clone turned up once. The rearrangement joins TRBV5-6 to TRBJ1-6; no clear D gene. Germline loops: CDR1 SGHDT, CDR2 YYEEEE. The ends were cut back, 0 bases at V and 6 bases at J, with 4 bases in the middle. The CDR3 is 13 amino acids. The CDR3 reads CASSLGLNSPLHF. CDR3 nucleotides: TGTGCCAGCAGCTTGGGGCTTAATTCACCCCTCCACTTT.

The chain couples TRBV27 to TRBJ2-1; D unclear. V was pared by 5 bases and J by 10 bases, with 15 bases between. This CDR3 contains 13 residues. Germline CDR1 reads MNHEY; CDR2 reads SMNVEV (reference sequence). The CDR3 sequence: CASSPNTRTEQFF. DNA of the CDR3: TGTGCCAGCAGTCCGAACACCCGAACGGAGCAGTTCTTC.

This sequence joins TRBV7-9 and TRBJ2-5; 9 bases are a match to TRBD2. CDR3 length equals 17 residues. Germline V CDR1 and CDR2: SEHNR, FQNEAQ (reference sequence). The V gene end was trimmed by 5 bases and the J gene end by 5 bases; junction bases not matched to a gene: 15. The CDR3, as DNA: TGTGCCAGCAGCCATGGTCTGCGGGGGGGCGAGTCGGAGACCCAGTACTTC. Protein sequence: CASSHGLRGGESETQYF.

The chain links TRBV18 to TRBJ2-1, with 7 bases aligning to TRBD2. From germline, CDR1 is KGHSH and CDR2 LQKENI. The CDR3 totals 16 residues. V trimming: 0 bases; J trimming: 6 bases; junction bases outside the gene matches: 8. CDR3 protein: CASSPPHRVAGNEQFF. The CDR3, as DNA: TGTGCCAGCTCACCACCGCATCGGGTAGCGGGCAATGAGCAGTTCTTC.

This clone has a single count. This sequence joins TRBV5-1 and TRBJ2-5; D is ambiguous. This CDR3 has 13 residues. Germline CDR1 SGHRS, CDR2 YFSETQ. Trimming pared 6 bases from V and 5 bases from J, leaving 14 bases between. The CDR3 here is CASKGLQLETQYF. The CDR3 nucleotides are TGCGCCAGCAAAGGATTACAATTGGAGACCCAGTACTTC.